What follows are 3 T cell receptor beta chains derived from one specimen sequenced in a study of T cells after yellow fever vaccination. Each CDR3 protein is one row after TCRdb ran MiXCR on the 5' RACE reads. The sample lists around 600,000 distinct CDR3 sequences, around an eighth occurring once. Sequenced material: PBMCs, taken on the day of the yellow fever booster vaccination. The receptors derive from a man aged 25-45 years who received the YFV17D yellow fever vaccine.

This clonotype was recorded at least ten times. The V and J genes are TRBV12-3 or TRBV12-4 and TRBJ2-5; 10 nucleotides match TRBD2. The V gene end was trimmed by 3 bases and the J gene end by 5 bases; junction bases not matched to a gene: 6. The CDR3 has 15 amino acids. This chain's CDR3 is CASSFGSSGGETQYF. CDR3 sequence (DNA): TGTGCCAGCAGTTTTGGTTCTAGCGGGGGCGAGACCCAGTACTTC.

The rearrangement uses TRBV7-6 and TRBJ1-1; 7 bases are shared with TRBD1. The germline CDR1 and CDR2 sequences are SGHVS and FNYEAQ. Losses at the gene ends were 5 bases for V and 4 bases for J; bases not matched to a gene: 7. The CDR3 has 14 amino acids. CDR3 coding DNA: TGTGCCAGCAGCCAACAGGGGTTGGGCACTGAAGCTTTCTTT. Protein sequence: CASSQQGLGTEAFF.

At least ten counts were recorded for this clonotype. The chain couples TRBV10-3 to TRBJ2-5, with 7 bases aligning to TRBD1. Germline CDR1 reads ENHRY; CDR2 reads SYGVKD. After removal of 2 bases from V and 5 bases from J, the junction contained 8 bases not matched to a gene. The CDR3 totals 15 residues. CDR3 residues: CAISETYQQGETQYF. The CDR3 DNA reads as TGTGCCATCAGTGAGACGTACCAACAGGGGGAGACCCAGTACTTC.